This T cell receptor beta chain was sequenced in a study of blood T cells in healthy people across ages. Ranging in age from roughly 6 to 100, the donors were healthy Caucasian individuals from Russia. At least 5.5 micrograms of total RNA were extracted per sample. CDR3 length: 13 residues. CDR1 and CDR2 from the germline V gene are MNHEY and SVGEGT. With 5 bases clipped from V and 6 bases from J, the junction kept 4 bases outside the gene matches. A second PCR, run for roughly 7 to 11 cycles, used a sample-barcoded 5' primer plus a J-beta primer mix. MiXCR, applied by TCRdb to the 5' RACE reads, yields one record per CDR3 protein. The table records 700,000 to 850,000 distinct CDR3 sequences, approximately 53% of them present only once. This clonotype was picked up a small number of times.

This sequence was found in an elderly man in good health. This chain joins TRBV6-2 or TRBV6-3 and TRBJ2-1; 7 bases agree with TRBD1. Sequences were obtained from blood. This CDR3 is CASSDDRVNEQFF. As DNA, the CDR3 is TGTGCCAGCAGTGACGACAGGGTCAATGAGCAGTTCTTC.